The clone carrying this TCR beta chain was found a few times. The target antigen is unknown. The whole isolated RNA underwent reverse transcription, so sequencing captured expressed TCRB transcripts. Assay: immunoSEQ multiplex PCR; the TCRdb copy retains only in-frame clones and omits some. This table has about 160,000 clones, about 8% appearing once. This CDR3 region has 15 residues. Germline CDR1 is SGHTA and CDR2 is FQGTGA. V lost 4 bases to trimming and J lost 2 bases, with 13 bases between them. This entry belongs to a study of beta chain features in type 1 diabetes. Study-level points and caveats: Shorter TCRB CDR3s, moderately but significantly so, were found in Type 1 diabetes patients in all four CD4+ subsets. Short templates might get an advantage during PCR, and this would be equal in patients and controls.

The sequence derives from a woman in her thirties or forties with type 1 diabetes. Sequenced: central memory CD4+ T cells from blood. The chain uses TRBV7-3 and TRBJ2-3, with D uncertain. DNA for the CDR3: TGTGCCAGCAGCTCGCGACTCGGAGTCACAGATACGCAGTATTTT. This codes for CASSSRLGVTDTQYF.